The T cell receptor (beta chain) described here comes from a study of PD-L1 blockade in urothelial cancer. As for the study in general: Patients' histories included 0 to 3 prior chemotherapy regimens.

The assay was immunoSEQ multiplex PCR, and TCRdb's table has in-frame clones only and misses some. The sample yields 70,000 to 75,000 clones, around 84% seen once. Trimming left V 4 bases short and J 5 bases short, with 17 bases between. The CDR3 length is 15 residues. Germline V lookup: CDR1 LNHDA, CDR2 SQIVND (reference sequence). The chain combines TRBV19 with TRBJ2-5; tentative D call: TRBD1 (5 bases). This clonotype was obtained from a man aged 65-85 years with urothelial cancer. This specimen consisted of PBMCs, obtained around atezolizumab (anti-PD-L1) treatment. The CDR3 sequence: CASSNLLGVGETQYF. Written as DNA, the CDR3 is TGTGCCAGTAGTAACCTCCTAGGGGTCGGGGAGACCCAGTACTTC. The variable domain in full, completed from reference TRBV19 and TRBJ2-5, reads DGGITQSPKYLFRKEGQNVTLSCEQNLNHDAMYWYRQDPGQGLRLIYYSQIVNDFQKGDIAEGYSVSREKKESFPLTVTSAQKNPTAFYLCASSNLLGVGETQYFGPGTRLLVL.